This T cell receptor beta chain comes out of a study of metastatic and nonmetastatic thyroid tumors. Study-wide context: It was across blood and tumor or nodule tissue from malignant and benign thyroid patients that repertoires were compared.

The CDR3 extends over 15 amino acids. V lost 8 bases and J lost 10, with 21 bases in between. Germline CDR1 is SEHNR and CDR2 is FQNEAQ (reference sequence). None of the patients had undergone any treatment ahead of thyroid surgery. This clone was picked up many times. Its antigen is as yet unknown. This may stem from a read error, because a much larger clone lies one nucleotide away. In this CDR3 the conserved last residue, phenylalanine or tryptophan, is missing, so a read error is likely. Overall study results and limits: According to reports, the diversity of TCR beta was significantly higher in malignant thyroid tumors than in benign nodules, and this held in both blood and tumor samples.

TCRdb re-clonotyped the PCR reads via MiXCR. The table has around 15,000 clones, 10% to 15% seen once. The chain is built from TRBV7-9 and TRBJ1-6; D is perhaps TRBD1 (6 bases). The receptor's source is a female donor with papillary thyroid cancer or a benign thyroid nodule (not recorded which). Some clones in this sample may be carry-over from other donors' samples. What was sequenced was blood. The CDR3 DNA reads TGTGCCAGCCACGCAGGGGTTGAAGGCGGCTCACCCCTCCACTCT. Translation gives CASHAGVEGGSPLHS.